The clone carrying this TCR beta chain showed up just a few times. Its antigen remains unidentified. Sequencing libraries for TCR beta were prepared with iRepertoire HTBI primers and Arm-PCR of CDR3 regions. Authors' analysis steps: Taken together, the samples had 55 to 70 TRBV and more than 12 TRBJ segments identified. Using its own MiXCR run on the multiplex PCR reads, TCRdb lists one record per CDR3 protein. None of the V and J calls come from the authors' own analysis; TCRdb made them. Of under 450,000 distinct CDR3 sequences in the sample, about 17% were seen once. The entry originates in a study of regulatory T cells in long-lasting Graves disease. Findings and limits, study-wide: Possibly, too few samples lowered accuracy.

Germline V lookup: CDR1 KGHSH, CDR2 LQKENI. The CDR3 contains 16 residues. With 3 bases removed from V and 3 bases from J, the gap between germline ends came to 17 bases. Stated time point: newly diagnosed GD, antithyroid drugs for less than 3 months. Making the TCR library involved RNA that had been extracted from PBMCs. These same data were also listed under a study on T cells in Graves' hyperthyroidism and ophthalmopathy. That report adds: Newly diagnosed patients aged 18 to 65 had hyperthyroidism of under 2 months' duration.

The sequence was collected from a woman between 18 and 30 years old with Graves disease. The J gene is TRBJ1-1, the V gene TRBV18; D is undetermined. Sample: peripheral blood mononuclear cells (PBMCs), taken at new diagnosis, from a patient treated with antithyroid drugs. CDR3 sequence reads: CASSPSSWAVDTEAFF. The CDR3 DNA follows: TGTGCCAGCTCACCTTCTTCCTGGGCGGTCGACACTGAAGCTTTCTTT.